These 17 T cell receptor beta chains were all obtained from the same sample, sequenced in a study of naive and memory T cell subsets. Ligated cDNA underwent four rounds of PCR with nested alpha and beta constant region primers and SP2. TCRdb passed the 5' RACE reads through MiXCR, listing each CDR3 protein once. Among over 45,000 distinct CDR3 sequences listed, over 6% were seen once. A UMI-containing oligonucleotide was joined by 3' ligation to the TCR cDNA template. The receptors here all came from a female donor in good health.

This clonotype was seen many times. The rearrangement links TRBV6-2 or TRBV6-3 to TRBJ1-2, with D unclear. CDR3 length: 13 amino acids. V lost 4 bases and J lost 6, with 12 bases in between. The germline V gene has CDR1 MNHEY and CDR2 SVGEGT. The CDR3, as DNA: TGTGCCAGCAGTTTACGAGGGTTTAATGGCTACACCTTC. It yields the protein CASSLRGFNGYTF.

This clonotype was counted only a few times. The chain carries TRBV6-2 or TRBV6-3 and TRBJ2-5, with D perhaps given as TRBD1 or TRBD2 (5 bases each). This CDR3 has 14 amino acids. Germline CDR1 MNHEY, CDR2 SVGEGT. Trimming left V 2 bases short and J 9 bases short, with 16 bases between. DNA of the CDR3: TGTGCCAGCAGTTACCGGGGACCGTCCGTGGCCCAGTACTTC. Amino acids: CASSYRGPSVAQYF.

The chain carries TRBV5-1 and TRBJ1-1, with TRBD1 as a possible D gene (6 bases). Germline V CDR1 and CDR2: SGHRS, YFSETQ. Between the trimmed V and J ends, which lost 0 bases and 11 bases, there was a span of 17 bases. The CDR3 sequence is 14 residues long. Here the CDR3 reads CASSLDVQGMRAFF. Here the CDR3 DNA reads TGCGCCAGCAGCTTGGACGTCCAGGGGATGAGGGCTTTCTTT.

The chain couples TRBV20-1 to TRBJ2-6, with a tentative D call TRBD2 (6 bases). This CDR3 is built from 15 residues. Germline V gives CDR1 DFQATT, CDR2 SNEGSKA (reference sequence). V lost 3 bases to trimming and J lost 0 bases, with 9 bases between them. This chain's CDR3 is CSARSGGSGANVLTF. CDR3 in DNA: TGCAGTGCTAGGTCCGGGGGCTCTGGGGCCAACGTCCTGACTTTC.

The genes are TRBV24-1 and TRBJ2-1; D is perhaps TRBD1 (6 bases). This CDR3 spans 15 amino acids. V shed 8 bases and J shed 2 bases, with 15 bases lying between them. CDR1 and CDR2 from the germline V gene are KGHDR and SFDVKD. CDR3 sequence (DNA): TGTGCCACCAAGGAAGACGACAGGCCCTACAATGAGCAGTTCTTC. Protein product: CATKEDDRPYNEQFF.

This clonotype was counted many times. V and J are TRBV7-2 and TRBJ2-3; 9 bases are a match to TRBD1. The germline V gene encodes CDR1 SGHTA and CDR2 FQGNSA. The CDR3 consists of 16 residues. V shed 6 bases and J 2 bases; nucleotides not matched to a gene: 9. The CDR3 region has the DNA TGTGCCAGCAGACGTAACAGGGGGCGCTTCACAGATACGCAGTATTTT. The encoded protein is CASRRNRGRFTDTQYF. The whole variable domain, remainder taken from reference TRBV7-2 and TRBJ2-3, is GAGVSQSPSNKVTEKGKDVELRCDPISGHTALYWYRQSLGQGLEFLIYFQGNSAPDKSGLPSDRFSAERTGGSVSTLTIQRTQQEDSAVYLCASRRNRGRFTDTQYFGPGTRLTVL.

This clonotype was detected only a few times. The rearrangement joins TRBV6-2 or TRBV6-3 to TRBJ2-3; 9 bases are a match to TRBD1. J lost 6 bases, V lost 2 bases, and 6 bases had no gene match. The CDR3 runs to 15 residues. Germline CDR1 and CDR2: MNHEY and SVGEGT. This CDR3 is CASSYGTGRSDTQYF. The CDR3 DNA reads TGTGCCAGCAGTTACGGGACAGGGCGGTCTGATACGCAGTATTTT.

The sample holds many counts of this clonotype. V is TRBV6-1 and J is TRBJ1-3, with D possibly matching TRBD1 (5 bases). The CDR3 has 18 residues. V lost 1 base, J lost 0 bases, and 16 bases lay in between. Germline CDR1 MNHNS, CDR2 SASEGT. The CDR3 nucleotides read TGTGCCAGCAGTGAAGGGGGGACTTTTCGATCCTCTGGAAACACCATATATTTT. This sequence encodes CASSEGGTFRSSGNTIYF.

This clonotype showed up just a few times. This chain links TRBV19 with TRBJ2-3; 11 nucleotides agree with TRBD2. CDR1 and CDR2 from the germline V gene are LNHDA and SQIVND (reference sequence). The CDR3 totals 22 residues. The junction had 27 bases not matched to a gene; V was cut back by 6 bases and J by 4 bases. The CDR3 loop reads CASRIKETRLAGYGLVPDTQYF. The CDR3 nucleotides read TGTGCCAGTAGAATTAAAGAAACCCGACTAGCGGGGTATGGGTTGGTGCCAGATACGCAGTATTTT.

This clonotype was counted only a few times. The rearrangement joins TRBV12-3 or TRBV12-4 to TRBJ2-1; D gene uncertain. This CDR3 contains 13 residues. Between the trimmed V and J ends, which lost 6 bases and 6 bases, there was a span of 12 bases. CDR3 nucleotide sequence: TGTGCCAGCAGCGAAGGCCGCGGCAATGAGCAGTTCTTC. Amino acid sequence: CASSEGRGNEQFF.

The sample holds many counts of this clonotype. The chain has TRBV29-1 and TRBJ2-1; tentatively, D is TRBD1 (6 bases). V lost 7 bases, J lost 1 base, and 14 bases lay in between. The germline CDR1 and CDR2 sequences are SQVTM and ANQGSEA. CDR3 length equals 14 residues. The CDR3 loop is CSGPGQPSYNEQFF. The CDR3 nucleotides are TGCAGCGGCCCGGGACAACCATCCTACAATGAGCAGTTCTTC.

In its sample, this clonotype was seen a few times. One end of the junction varies from germline; a read error may be responsible. The chain uses TRBV10-3 and TRBJ2-1; 16 bases match TRBD2. Germline CDR1 ENHRY, CDR2 SYGVKD. The CDR3 spans 18 residues. For the CDR3, the DNA is TGTGCCATCAGCACCGGGACTAGCGGGGGGGCCCTCCACAAGGAGCAGTTCTTC. Its protein product is CAISTGTSGGALHKEQFF.

In its sample, this clonotype was seen many times. The rearrangement links TRBV7-8 to TRBJ1-1; TRBD1 is a possible D gene (5 bases). CDR3 length equals 14 residues. Germline CDR1 is SGHVS and CDR2 is FQNEAQ. The V and J ends lost 2 bases and 0 bases respectively, with 7 bases between them. In DNA form, the CDR3 reads TGTGCCAGCAGCTTACAGGGCATGAACACTGAAGCTTTCTTT. It is translated as CASSLQGMNTEAFF.

The rearrangement joins TRBV6-2 or TRBV6-3 to TRBJ2-7; D is uncertain. The V gene lost 9 bases and the J gene lost 6 bases, with 24 bases spanning the gap. There are 15 residues in the CDR3. The germline V gene encodes CDR1 MNHEY and CDR2 SVGEGT. The CDR3 reads CARISNRLVCSEQYF. The CDR3 nucleotides read TGTGCCAGGATCTCCAACCGACTGGTTTGTTCCGAGCAGTACTTC.

The sample holds a few counts of this clonotype. For the CDR3, the DNA is TGTGCTAGTGGTTGGGGGACAGGGAACACCGGGGAGCTGTTTTTT. This sequence encodes CASGWGTGNTGELFF. The V call is TRBV12-5, the J call TRBJ2-2; 8 bases are shared with TRBD1. The germline gives CDR1 LGHNT, CDR2 FRNRAP. The junction had 2 bases not matched to a gene; V was cut back by 4 bases and J by 1 base. This CDR3 is built from 15 residues.

This clonotype was seen only a few times. This chain joins TRBV28 and TRBJ2-7; TRBD1 agrees at 7 bases. Germline V CDR1 and CDR2: MDHEN, SYDVKM. V shed 3 bases and J 3 bases; nucleotides not matched to a gene: 8. The CDR3 is 15 amino acids. CDR3 sequence (DNA): TGTGCCAGCAGTTTCTTGAGGGGGCTGTTCTACGAGCAGTACTTC. Amino acids: CASSFLRGLFYEQYF.

This clonotype occurred many times. The V gene is TRBV20-1, the J gene TRBJ1-1; 10 bases fit TRBD1. The CDR3 consists of 12 residues. Trimming cost V 7 bases and J 4 bases; bases outside gene matches: 3. Germline CDR1 and CDR2: DFQATT and SNEGSKA (reference sequence). The CDR3 protein is CSVRTGGTEAFF. In nucleotides, the CDR3 is TGCAGTGTTCGGACAGGGGGCACTGAAGCTTTCTTT.